Shown below are 13 T cell receptor beta chains from a single sample sequenced in a study of regulatory T cells in long-lasting Graves disease. The TCR beta library used iRepertoire HTBI primers with Arm-PCR amplification of CDR3. TCRdb recomputed calls from the multiplex PCR reads with MiXCR, one row per CDR3 protein. The sample yields around 450,000 distinct CDR3 sequences, 15% seen once. As for time point: newly diagnosed GD, antithyroid drugs for less than 3 months. PBMCs were the source of the RNA used for TCR sequencing. Separately, the same data were catalogued under a study of T cells in Graves' hyperthyroidism and ophthalmopathy.

This specimen was peripheral blood mononuclear cells (PBMCs), taken at new diagnosis, from a patient treated with antithyroid drugs. These receptors all come from a woman in her twenties or thirties with Graves disease.

This clonotype was detected ten times or more. The chain joins TRBV6-5 to TRBJ2-7, with a tentative D call TRBD1 (5 bases). The CDR3 is 14 residues long. Germline CDR1 MNHEY, CDR2 SVGAGI. V lost 1 base and J 2 bases, leaving 9 bases between the germline ends. CDR3 residues: CASSYLGQTYEQYF. Here the CDR3 DNA reads TGTGCCAGCAGTTACTTGGGGCAAACCTACGAGCAGTACTTC.

In its sample, this clonotype was seen many times. The gene calls are TRBV29-1 and TRBJ2-1; D ambiguous. Trimming took 6 bases from V and 4 from J, leaving 19 bases between them. The CDR3 runs 15 residues. Germline-derived CDR1 and CDR2 are SQVTM and ANQGSEA. DNA of the CDR3: TGCAGCGTCCCAAGGCCCCGCTCAACGTACAATGAGCAGTTCTTC. Protein sequence: CSVPRPRSTYNEQFF.

Ten or more counts support this clonotype. The chain has TRBV3-1 and TRBJ2-1; tentatively, D is TRBD1 (5 bases). From germline, CDR1 is LGHDT and CDR2 YNNKEL (reference sequence). The CDR3 is made up of 15 amino acids. The V end lost 2 bases, the J end lost 8 bases, and 16 bases lay between the germline ends. In DNA form, the CDR3 reads TGTGCCAGCAGCCAAAGATGGGCAGGGAAGGATGAGCAGTTCTTC. Protein sequence: CASSQRWAGKDEQFF.

This rearrangement joins TRBV7-9 to TRBJ1-1, with D possibly TRBD1 on 5 matching bases. The CDR3 length is 12 residues. Germline V gives CDR1 SEHNR, CDR2 FQNEAQ (reference sequence). V dropped 5 bases and J dropped 11 bases, with 15 bases sitting between them. CDR3 in DNA: TGTGCCAGCAGCAATGGGGGGAGTCATGCTTTCTTT. This codes for CASSNGGSHAFF.

This clonotype showed up many times. The V gene is TRBV3-1, the J gene TRBJ2-7; D perhaps matches TRBD1 (6 bases). Trimming left V 2 bases short and J 5 bases short, with 10 bases between. The germline CDR1 and CDR2 sequences are LGHDT and YNNKEL (reference sequence). The CDR3 is 13 residues long. The CDR3 reads CASSQTYRDEQYF. In nucleotides, the CDR3 is TGTGCCAGCAGCCAAACATACAGGGACGAGCAGTACTTC.

Many counts were recorded for this clonotype. The J gene is TRBJ1-5, the V gene TRBV28; D perhaps matches TRBD1 (5 bases). Germline V gene lookup returns CDR1 MDHEN and CDR2 SYDVKM. The CDR3 is 14 residues long. V dropped 5 bases and J dropped 3 bases, with 11 bases sitting between them. The CDR3 sequence is CASSIKGYNQPQHF. In DNA form, the CDR3 reads TGTGCCAGCAGTATCAAGGGGTACAATCAGCCCCAGCATTTT.

The chain joins TRBV7-2 to TRBJ1-2, with a possible D match to TRBD1 (5 bases). The V gene lost 5 bases and the J gene lost 5 bases, with 24 bases spanning the gap. The CDR3 runs to 17 residues. The germline gives CDR1 SGHTA, CDR2 FQGNSA. The CDR3 DNA follows: TGTGCCAGCAGCCCCAGCGGAGGGGCAATTGGGCTTTATGGCTACACCTTC. Encoded protein: CASSPSGGAIGLYGYTF.

This clonotype was found a few times. The CDR3 DNA sequence: TGCGCCAGCAGCTTGGGGGCGGGACGTGAGACCCAGTACTTC. Translating gives CASSLGAGRETQYF. The J gene is TRBJ2-5, the V gene TRBV5-1; a weak D match, TRBD2 (6 bases). V shed 0 bases and J shed 5 bases, with 11 bases lying between them. The CDR3 runs to 14 residues. Per germline, CDR1 SGHRS and CDR2 YFSETQ.

CDR3 DNA sequence: TGCGCCAGCAGCGTGGGACAGGGAGGCAACATTCAGTACTTC. Its protein is CASSVGQGGNIQYF. The chain links TRBV5-1 to TRBJ2-4, with 9 bases that match TRBD1. CDR1 is SGHRS and CDR2 is YFSETQ in the germline V gene. J gave up 7 bases and V 4 bases, and 6 bases lay outside the gene matches. The CDR3 totals 14 residues.

This clonotype showed up many times. The V and J genes are TRBV20-1 and TRBJ2-3; 11 bases fit TRBD2. CDR3 length: 15 amino acids. Germline lookup yields CDR1 DFQATT and CDR2 SNEGSKA (reference sequence). After removal of 5 bases from V and 2 bases from J, the junction contained 6 bases not matched to a gene. This CDR3 is CSAHQLAGVTDTQYF. CDR3 nucleotide sequence: TGCAGTGCTCATCAACTAGCGGGGGTCACAGATACGCAGTATTTT.

Concerning this clonotype itself: A much larger clone sits a single nucleotide away, making a read error possible. This chain links TRBV7-2 with TRBJ2-5; TRBD1 matches at 7 bases. Germline values: CDR1 SGHTA, CDR2 FQGNSA. The CDR3 covers 15 residues. After removal of 3 bases from V and 0 bases from J, the junction contained 4 bases not matched to a gene. The CDR3 protein is CASSFGTAYQETQYF. The CDR3 DNA is TGTGCCAGCAGCTTTGGGACAGCCTACCAAGAGACCCAGTACTTC.

In this sample, this clonotype turned up many times. The chain couples TRBV2 to TRBJ1-1; D uncertain. CDR1 is SNHLY and CDR2 is FYNNEI in the germline V gene. This CDR3 has 15 amino acids. Trimming took off 5 bases at V and 2 bases at J, with 15 bases between the two ends. CDR3 amino acids: CASSTTDTINTEAFF. CDR3 coding DNA: TGTGCCAGCAGTACTACAGACACAATCAACACTGAAGCTTTCTTT.

This clonotype was counted ten times or more. The chain links TRBV4-1 to TRBJ2-3, with D perhaps matching TRBD1 or TRBD2 (6 bases each). Looked up from germline, CDR1 is MGHRA and CDR2 is YSYEKL. V was cut by 1 base and J by 2 bases, with 19 bases left in between. The CDR3 contains 18 residues. This chain's CDR3 is CASSQGWRGRGITDTQYF. CDR3 coding DNA: TGCGCCAGCAGCCAAGGGTGGCGGGGCAGGGGAATCACAGATACGCAGTATTTT.